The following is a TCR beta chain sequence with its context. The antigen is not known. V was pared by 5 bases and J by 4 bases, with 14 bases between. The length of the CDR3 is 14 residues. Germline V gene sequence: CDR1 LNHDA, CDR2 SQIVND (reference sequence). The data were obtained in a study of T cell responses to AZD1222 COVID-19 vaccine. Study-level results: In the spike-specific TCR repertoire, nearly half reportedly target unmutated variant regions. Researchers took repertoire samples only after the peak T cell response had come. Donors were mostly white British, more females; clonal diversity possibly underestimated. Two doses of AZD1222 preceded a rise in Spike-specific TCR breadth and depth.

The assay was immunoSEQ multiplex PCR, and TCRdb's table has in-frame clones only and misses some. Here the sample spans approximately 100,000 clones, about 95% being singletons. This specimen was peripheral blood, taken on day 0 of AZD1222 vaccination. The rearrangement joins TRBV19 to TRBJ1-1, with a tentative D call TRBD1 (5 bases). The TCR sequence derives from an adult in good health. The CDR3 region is CASSQGPVGTEAFF. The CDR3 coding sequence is TGTGCCAGTAGTCAGGGCCCTGTAGGCACTGAAGCTTTCTTT.